This is a list of T cell receptor beta chains from one sample in a study of CD8 T cells in Susac syndrome. TCRdb re-derived calls from the immunoSEQ multiplex PCR reads in MiXCR, one entry per CDR3 protein. The sample has fewer than 300,000 distinct CDR3 sequences; 85% are singletons. Sequenced: CD8+ T cells from PBMCs. Receptors were obtained from a human donor with multiple sclerosis. CDR3s leave out the opening cysteine and the closing phenylalanine or tryptophan. Expanded clones are given a class, and other clones once, few, many or no size at all.

TRBJ2-7 TRBV6-1 few ASSDRGRWAYEQY
TRBJ2-3 TRBV20-1 . SARGTALAGPIGADTQY
TRBJ1-4 TRBV6-5 . ASSYTGGNEKLF
TRBJ1-2 TRBV4-1 . ASSFRTPNYGYT
TRBJ2-1 TRBV30 . ASLQVDSAEQF
TRBJ2-1 TRBV27 . ASTEEGAYNEQF
TRBJ2-7 TRBV19 . ASVDRSSYEQY
TRBJ2-5 TRBV7-9 . ASTPEGGYIETQY
TRBJ2-2 TRBV18 . ASSNRPGGDTGELF
TRBJ2-2 TRBV2 . ASRVGLAPNTGELF
TRBJ2-1 TRBV15 . ATSGSSTYNEQF
TRBJ2-1 TRBV9 . ASSVGNGGEQF
TRBJ2-7 TRBV12-3/TRBV12-4 few ASSFSAGEQY
TRBJ1-1 TRBV23-1 . ASSPELRGAF
TRBJ2-2 TRBV10-3 . AISDPGQGKHGELF
TRBJ2-5 TRBV6-6 . ASINYRGGETQY
TRBJ2-1 TRBV30 . ALEDRGNEQF
TRBJ2-3 TRBV10-3 . AISVRLAGLKDTQY
TRBJ2-1 TRBV4-1 . ASSSRLVIAGRSYNEQF
TRBJ2-7 TRBV6-5 . ASSLIEAGVHEQY
TRBJ2-2 TRBV28 once ASAGTGEPF
TRBJ2-1 TRBV5-4 . ASAGGQYNEQF
TRBJ2-3 TRBV10-3 . AISGVDTQY
TRBJ2-7 TRBV15 . ATSQGAEQY
TRBJ1-4 TRBV19 . ASSMQGTNEKLF
TRBJ2-5 TRBV20-1 . SARNSEETQY
TRBJ2-7 TRBV5-1 . ASSLYRGAGYEQY
TRBJ2-7 TRBV15 few ATSADSGSYEQY
TRBJ2-7 TRBV2 . ASRYRDSVSYEQY
TRBJ1-1 TRBV5-1 . ASSLKQLHEAF
TRBJ1-1 TRBV30 . AGQAVAEAF
TRBJ2-7 TRBV27 few ASSVRDYFHEQY
TRBJ2-1 TRBV27 . ASSPPTSEGYNEQF
TRBJ1-6 TRBV27 . ASSRPGVSPLH
TRBJ2-1 TRBV27 . ASSLSGRTEQF
TRBJ2-3 TRBV11-2 . ASSLGAYHTDTQY
TRBJ1-2 TRBV21-1 . ASSKAYPSRPNYGYT
TRBJ2-1 TRBV11-2 . ASSLEARVGNEQF